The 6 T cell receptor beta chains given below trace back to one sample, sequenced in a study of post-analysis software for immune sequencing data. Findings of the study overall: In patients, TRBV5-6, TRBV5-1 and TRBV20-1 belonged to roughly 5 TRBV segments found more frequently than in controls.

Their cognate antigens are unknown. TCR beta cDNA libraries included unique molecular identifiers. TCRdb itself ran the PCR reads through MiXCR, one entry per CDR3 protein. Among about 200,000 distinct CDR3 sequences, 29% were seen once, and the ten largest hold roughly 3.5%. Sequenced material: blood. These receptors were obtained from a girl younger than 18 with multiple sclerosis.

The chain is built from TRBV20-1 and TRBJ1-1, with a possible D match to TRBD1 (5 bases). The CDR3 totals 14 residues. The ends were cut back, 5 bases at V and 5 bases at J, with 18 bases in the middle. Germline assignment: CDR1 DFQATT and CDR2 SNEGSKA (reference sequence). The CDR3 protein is CSARPGPGWTEAFF. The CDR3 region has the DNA TGCAGTGCTCGACCAGGGCCGGGTTGGACTGAAGCTTTCTTT.

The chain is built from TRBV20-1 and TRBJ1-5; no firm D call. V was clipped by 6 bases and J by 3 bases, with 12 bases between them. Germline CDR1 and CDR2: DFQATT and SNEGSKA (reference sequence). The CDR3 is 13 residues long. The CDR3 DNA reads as TGCAGTGCGACGGCTACGAACAATCAGCCCCAGCATTTT. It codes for CSATATNNQPQHF.

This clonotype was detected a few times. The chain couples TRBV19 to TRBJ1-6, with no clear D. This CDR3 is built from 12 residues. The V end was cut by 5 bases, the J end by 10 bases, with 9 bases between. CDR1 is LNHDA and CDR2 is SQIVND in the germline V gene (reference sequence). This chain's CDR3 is CASSPQFSPLHF. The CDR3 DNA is TGTGCCAGTAGTCCACAGTTCTCACCCCTCCACTTT.

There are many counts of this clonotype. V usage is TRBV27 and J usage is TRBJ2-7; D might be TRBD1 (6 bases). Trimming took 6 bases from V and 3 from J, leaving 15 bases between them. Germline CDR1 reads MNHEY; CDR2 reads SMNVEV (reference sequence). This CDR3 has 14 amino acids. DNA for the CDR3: TGTGCCAGCAGCCCGGACAGCGAGAACTACGAGCAGTACTTC. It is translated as CASSPDSENYEQYF.

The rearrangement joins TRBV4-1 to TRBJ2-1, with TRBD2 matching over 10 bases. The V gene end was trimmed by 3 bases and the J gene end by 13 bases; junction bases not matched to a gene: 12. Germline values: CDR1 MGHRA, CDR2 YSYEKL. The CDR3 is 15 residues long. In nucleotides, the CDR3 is TGCGCCAGCAGCCAGGATAGCGGGGGGTCCGGTGAACAGTTCTTC. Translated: CASSQDSGGSGEQFF.

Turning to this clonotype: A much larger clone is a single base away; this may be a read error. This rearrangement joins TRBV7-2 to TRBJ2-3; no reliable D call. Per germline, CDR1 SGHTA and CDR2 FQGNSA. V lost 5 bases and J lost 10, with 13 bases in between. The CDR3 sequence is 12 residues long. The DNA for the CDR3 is TGTGCCAGCAGCCTAGGCCCTCCGGCGCAGTATTTT. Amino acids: CASSLGPPAQYF.